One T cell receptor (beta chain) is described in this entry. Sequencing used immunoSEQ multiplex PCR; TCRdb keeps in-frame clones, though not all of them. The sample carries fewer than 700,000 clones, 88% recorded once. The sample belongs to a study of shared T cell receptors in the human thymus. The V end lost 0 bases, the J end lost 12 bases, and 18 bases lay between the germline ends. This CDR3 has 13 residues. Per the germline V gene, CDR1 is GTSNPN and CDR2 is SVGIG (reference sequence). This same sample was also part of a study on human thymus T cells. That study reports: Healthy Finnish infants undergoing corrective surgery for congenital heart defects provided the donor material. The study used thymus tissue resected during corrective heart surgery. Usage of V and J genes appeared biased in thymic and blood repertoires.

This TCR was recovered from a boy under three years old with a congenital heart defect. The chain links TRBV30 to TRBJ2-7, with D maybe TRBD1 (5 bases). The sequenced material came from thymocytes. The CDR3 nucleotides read TGTGCCTGGAGTGTCGGACCCAAAAATGGGGCGTACTTC. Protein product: CAWSVGPKNGAYF.